This TCR beta chain derives from a study of shared clonotypes between healthy human individuals. Regarding this clone: The target antigen is unknown.

Study conclusions and caveats: Larger richness was generally estimated for naive than memory subsets.

The CDR3 sequence is 14 residues long. Trimming took 1 base from V and 7 from J, leaving 17 bases between them. The germline CDR1 and CDR2 sequences are GTSNPN and SVGIG (reference sequence). The data were produced by immunoSEQ multiplex PCR, yet TCRdb's version contains in-frame clones alone and is incomplete. This table holds millions of clones, approximately 93% found once. The sample consisted of naive CD4+ T cells from PBMCs. Regarding subset: CD45RA+ positively selected. The chain employs TRBV30 and TRBJ2-7; possibly TRBD2 for D (5 bases). The origin of this receptor is a man between 18 and 35 years old in good health. Some clones in this sample may be carry-over from other donors' samples. CDR3 sequence: CAWSAAWTGKEQYF. CDR3 nucleotides: TGTGCCTGGAGTGCGGCGTGGACCGGGAAAGAGCAGTACTTC.